The clone carrying this TCR beta chain was picked up many times. Its specificity is unknown. Germline assignment: CDR1 KGHSH and CDR2 LQKENI. V lost 4 bases, J lost 6 bases, and 8 bases lay in between. The CDR3 contains 12 residues. This entry comes from a study of T cells in Graves' hyperthyroidism and ophthalmopathy. Exclusion criteria comprised uncontrolled infection, other autoimmune disease, pregnancy or lactation. Study-wide points: Patients with ophthalmopathy were separated from those with stable hyperthyroidism by a 13 V-J model.

Amplification of TCR beta CDR3 regions used RNA as the template. First-round RT-PCR with HTBI primers amplified the TCR CDR3 region. MiXCR was run by TCRdb on the multiplex PCR reads, yielding one entry per CDR3 protein. The table includes about 560,000 distinct CDR3 sequences, 15% to 19% detected once. This clonotype was sampled from a woman aged 30 to 39 with Graves' hyperthyroidism. The rearrangement joins TRBV18 to TRBJ2-3; D might be TRBD2 (5 bases). Sequencing was carried out using blood. In DNA form, the CDR3 reads TGTGCCAGCTCACTCACGGGGGATACGCAGTATTTT. Its protein is CASSLTGDTQYF. The entire variable domain, with the rest obtained from reference TRBV18 and TRBJ2-3, is as follows: NAGVMQNPRHLVRRRGQEARLRCSPMKGHSHVYWYRQLPEEGLKFMVYLQKENIIDESGMPKERFSAEFPKEGPSILRIQQVVRGDSAAYFCASSLTGDTQYFGPGTRLTVL.